The clone carrying this T cell receptor (beta chain) was counted a few times. The antigen is undetermined. Looked up from germline, CDR1 is WSHSY and CDR2 is SAAADI. Trimming cost V 2 bases and J 5 bases; bases outside gene matches: 0. The CDR3 contains 14 residues. The data are from a study of T cells in Graves' hyperthyroidism and ophthalmopathy. Study results and limitations: Most clonotypes expanded in thyroid above 0.001 were likewise present in blood. Stable hyperthyroidism and ophthalmopathy were separated using 13 V-J signatures.

Researchers amplified the TCR beta CDR3 regions from RNA transcripts. TCR CDR3 regions were first amplified by RT-PCR with HTBI primers. MiXCR, run by TCRdb on the multiplex PCR reads, gives a single entry per CDR3 protein. The sample includes 450,000 to 500,000 distinct CDR3 sequences, around a fifth of them seen just once. The rearrangement uses TRBV10-2 and TRBJ1-6; 7 nucleotides agree with TRBD1. Sequencing was carried out using blood. This clonotype was sampled from a woman in her seventies with Graves' ophthalmopathy. Here the CDR3 reads CASSETGDNSPLHF. CDR3 bases: TGCGCCAGCAGTGAGACAGGGGATAATTCACCCCTCCACTTT.